Sequencing of this T cell receptor (beta chain) was carried out in a study of blood T cell repertoires in COVID-19. The protocol was immunoSEQ multiplex PCR, while the TCRdb copy is restricted to in-frame clones and leaves out a portion. Of around 77,000 clones listed, around 85% were seen once; the top ten hold roughly 5%. The CDR3 spans 14 residues. V was clipped by 4 bases and J by 4 bases, with 11 bases between them. CDR1 is SEHNR, CDR2 FQNEAQ, per germline (reference sequence). The clonotype originates from a man older than 75 with acute or convalescent COVID-19. Material for sequencing was peripheral blood. The chain is built from TRBV7-9 and TRBJ1-5; D might be TRBD1 (6 bases). The CDR3 bases are TGTGCCAGCAGCTCGGACAGAATAAATCAGCCCCAGCATTTT. This translates into CASSSDRINQPQHF.